This T cell receptor (beta chain) was documented in a study of immune heterogeneity within non-small cell lung tumors. TCR beta CDR3 amplification used multiplex PCR with 32 V and 13 J primers. TCRdb reprocessed the multiplex PCR reads with MiXCR, giving one entry per CDR3 protein. Of roughly 9,700 distinct CDR3 sequences listed, 15% to 20% are singletons. CDR3 length: 13 residues. With V trimmed by 1 base and J by 7 bases, 4 bases remained unmatched. CDR1 and CDR2 from the germline V gene are SQVTM and ANQGSEA. Per sample, about 600 ng of bulk tumor genomic DNA was the template used. Collection of several biopsies per primary tumor, spaced far apart, took place during surgery. Untreated, newly diagnosed non-small cell lung cancer patients underwent curative surgery.

The sequenced material came from lung tumor tissue. The sequence was obtained from a man aged 35-49 years with non-small cell lung cancer. This chain joins TRBV29-1 and TRBJ2-1, with 7 bases identical to TRBD1. The chain's CDR3 is CSVEGTGPNEQFF. The DNA of the CDR3 is TGCAGCGTTGAAGGGACAGGCCCTAATGAGCAGTTCTTC.